Presented here are 12 T cell receptor beta chains from one specimen sequenced in a study of T cell responses to AZD1222 COVID-19 vaccine. Using immunoSEQ multiplex PCR, the repertoire was profiled, and TCRdb retains in-frame clones only, with some absent. The table shows approximately 150,000 clones, with around nine tenths occurring only once. This material consisted of peripheral blood, taken on day 0 of AZD1222 vaccination. These receptors originate from an adult in good health.

V gene TRBV30 combines with J gene TRBJ2-3, with 8 bases aligning to TRBD1. The CDR3 has 13 residues. From germline, CDR1 is GTSNPN and CDR2 SVGIG (reference sequence). V was pared by 2 bases and J by 5 bases, with 3 bases of the junction left unmatched. CDR3 DNA sequence: TGTGCCTGGAGTCTTACAGGGGGAGATACGCAGTATTTT. This sequence encodes CAWSLTGGDTQYF.

This clone was counted once. V and J are TRBV7-9 and TRBJ1-6, with TRBD1 matching over 7 bases. Germline V lookup: CDR1 SEHNR, CDR2 FQNEAQ (reference sequence). The ends lost 6 bases at V and 9 bases at J; junction bases unmatched: 8. CDR3 size: 14 residues. Here the CDR3 reads CASRTGQPSSPLHF. CDR3 DNA: TGTGCCAGCAGGACGGGACAGCCGTCTTCACCCCTCCACTTT. The full variable domain, rest sourced from reference TRBV7-9 and TRBJ1-6, is DTGVSQNPRHKITKRGQNVTFRCDPISEHNRLYWYRQTLGQGPEFLTYFQNEAQLEKSRLLSDRFSAERPKGSFSTLEIQRTEQGDSAMYLCASRTGQPSSPLHFGNGTRLTVT.

The rearrangement uses TRBV5-5 and TRBJ1-1, with TRBD1 as a possible D gene (6 bases). The length of the CDR3 is 15 residues. Trimming cost V 2 bases and J 5 bases, with 16 bases left between them. From germline, CDR1 is SGHKS and CDR2 YYEKEE (reference sequence). CDR3: CASSFRQGRETEAFF. The CDR3 bases are TGTGCCAGCAGCTTTCGTCAGGGGCGGGAGACTGAAGCTTTCTTT.

The V and J genes are TRBV5-1 and TRBJ1-1; D gene uncertain. The CDR3 contains 13 residues. Germline CDR1 and CDR2: SGHRS and YFSETQ. Trimming cost V 5 bases and J 1 base, with 9 bases left between them. The CDR3 DNA reads as TGCGCCAGCAGTCCTACAGAGAACACTGAAGCTTTCTTT. This codes for CASSPTENTEAFF.

The CDR3 protein is CASRVQGANTEAFF. The CDR3 DNA reads as TGTGCCAGCAGGGTACAGGGGGCGAACACTGAAGCTTTCTTT. The chain combines TRBV6-5 with TRBJ1-1; 9 nucleotides line up with TRBD1. V was pared by 6 bases and J by 1 base, with 3 bases of the junction left unmatched. The CDR3 is made up of 14 amino acids. Germline CDR1 reads MNHEY; CDR2 reads SVGAGI.

This clone was recorded once. The chain joins TRBV3-1 (or the pseudogene TRBV3-2) to TRBJ2-7; no definite D call. This CDR3 spans 13 amino acids. The germline V gene has CDR1 LGHDT and CDR2 YNNKEL (reference sequence). The V and J ends lost 4 bases and 0 bases respectively, with 7 bases between them. Here the CDR3 reads CASSPLNSYEQYF. The CDR3 DNA reads as TGTGCCAGCAGCCCCTTAAACTCCTACGAGCAGTACTTC.

V usage is TRBV9 and J usage is TRBJ1-6; D remains unclear. The CDR3 totals 14 residues. Germline V gives CDR1 SGDLS, CDR2 YYNGEE. V lost 3 bases to trimming and J lost 8 bases, with 12 bases between them. The CDR3 spells CASSAGGFDSPLHF. Here the CDR3 DNA reads TGTGCCAGCAGCGCCGGAGGGTTTGATTCACCCCTCCACTTT.

The chain employs TRBV18 and TRBJ2-1; TRBD2 agrees at 7 bases. The CDR3 loop spans 14 amino acids. Per the germline V gene, CDR1 is KGHSH and CDR2 is LQKENI. Trimming cost V 6 bases and J 7 bases; bases outside gene matches: 9. This chain's CDR3 is CASSWEGRENEQFF. CDR3 DNA sequence: TGTGCCAGCTCCTGGGAGGGGCGAGAAAATGAGCAGTTCTTC.

This chain uses TRBV11-2 with TRBJ2-5, with no clear D. V gave up 3 bases and J gave up 3 bases, with 5 bases separating them. The CDR3 covers 12 residues. Looked up from germline, CDR1 is SGHAT and CDR2 is FQNNGV. The CDR3 nucleotides read TGTGCCAGCAGCTTTGGGGAAGAGACCCAGTACTTC. Translating it yields CASSFGEETQYF.

The chain joins TRBV10-1 to TRBJ2-1; D might be TRBD2 (5 bases). Looked up from germline, CDR1 is WNHNN and CDR2 is SYGVQD (reference sequence). This CDR3 region has 15 residues. Trimming shortened V by 2 bases and J by 7 bases, and 15 bases separated the two germline ends. CDR3: CASSEGSSSWNEQFF. The CDR3 DNA follows: TGCGCCAGCAGTGAGGGGTCTAGCAGTTGGAATGAGCAGTTCTTC.

This chain uses TRBV19 with TRBJ1-5; D is uncertain. Trimming took off 7 bases at V and 5 bases at J, with 15 bases between the two ends. CDR1 LNHDA and CDR2 SQIVND come from the germline V gene (reference sequence). The CDR3 covers 14 residues. The CDR3 sequence: CASTEDPTDQPQHF. CDR3 in DNA: TGTGCCAGTACCGAGGACCCGACCGATCAGCCCCAGCATTTT.

J is TRBJ1-1 and V is TRBV5-6; 9 bases align to TRBD1. V was clipped by 0 bases and J by 6 bases; unmatched bases: 6. The germline CDR1 and CDR2 sequences are SGHDT and YYEEEE. The CDR3 has 15 residues. CDR3 residues: CASSLVTGGNAEAFF. The CDR3 nucleotides read TGTGCCAGCAGCTTGGTTACAGGGGGCAATGCTGAAGCTTTCTTT.